This TCR beta chain came from a study of blood T cell repertoires in COVID-19 (dated by TCRdb to 2018 to 2020). Turning to the overall study: The collaborator samples originated in the United States, Italy and Spain and spanned the acute and convalescent phases of COVID-19. The prospective study material was composed of cDNA or gDNA derived from T cells, B-cell-depleted T cells, or PBMCs. Subjects who had been exposed to COVID-19, were actively infected with it, or had recovered from it provided the deeply sampled blood TCRbeta repertoires that made up the dataset. The repertoires were made available in a free public database intended to serve as a resource for research on the immune response to SARS-CoV-2. Samples were obtained from the ongoing ImmuneRACE study (first 160 participants) and from approximately 1,200 subjects provided by 6 global collaborators. Nearly every sample came with metadata listing a de-identified subject ID, COVID-19 status, age in years and sex. Where available, HLA class I and class II types were obtained from metadata supplied by the sample provider rather than from assay-based typing. Beyond this particular receptor, the publication reports: The amount of clinical and demographic metadata varied by source and participant and was provided uncurated.

Regarding this clone: There is no known antigen for this receptor. It has no much larger one-base neighbor in the sample; base qualities were not kept.

TCRbeta CDR3 regions were amplified from genomic DNA by means of the immunoSEQ Assay, a bias-controlled multiplex PCR. In the authors' own workflow: The number of nucleated cells in each sample was estimated from the amplification of reference gene primers within the assay. To quantify the absolute abundance of each unique TCRbeta CDR3 rearrangement, sequence reads were collapsed and filtered. For each sample, productive Simpson clonality was calculated by taking the square root of Simpson's diversity index across productive rearrangements. TCRdb re-hosts the immuneACCESS table, in-frame sequences only. Its copies lack some clones; in the studies checked, an unresolved V gene accounts for under half of them, and the cause for the rest is not known. Clone size and the V and J calls come from that table; the DNA yielded D and trimming. The sample records around 190,000 clones, 80% to 90% of which are singletons. 7% to 10% of the sample lies in the top ten.

Collaborating institutions collected whole blood in K2EDTA tubes following their own protocols. For TCRbeta analysis, collaborators shipped samples as frozen whole blood, isolated PBMCs, or DNA extracted from either of those sample types. The specimen sequenced was peripheral blood. This receptor was identified in a man aged 50-59 years with active or convalescent COVID-19.

The DNA is TGTGCCTTAAGCGGGGGGGCCGCAGATACGCAGTATTTT. This gives the protein CALSGGAADTQYF. The chain uses TRBV30 and TRBJ2-3; 10 middle bases align to TRBD2. V loses 7 bases at its end and J loses 4 bases; junction bases beyond the gene matches: 5. CDR1 and CDR2, looked up from the germline V gene (reference sequence), are GTSNPN and SVGIG. The CDR3 goes from the cysteine to the phenylalanine over 13 residues. Kept here is only the CDR3 DNA, which spans 39 bases and is read in frame from base 1.